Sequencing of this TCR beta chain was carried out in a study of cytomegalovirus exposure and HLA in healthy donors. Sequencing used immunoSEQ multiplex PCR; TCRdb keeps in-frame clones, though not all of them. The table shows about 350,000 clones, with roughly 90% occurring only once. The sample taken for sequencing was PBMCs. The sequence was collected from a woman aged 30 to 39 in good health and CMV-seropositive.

CDR3 region: CASSSGTASYNEQFF. The CDR3, as DNA: TGTGCCAGCAGCTCCGGGACGGCCTCCTACAATGAGCAGTTCTTC. V usage is TRBV9 and J usage is TRBJ2-1; D possibly matches TRBD1 or TRBD2 (5 bases each). The germline V gene has CDR1 SGDLS and CDR2 YYNGEE. This CDR3 has 15 amino acids. Trimming cost V 4 bases and J 0 bases, with 11 bases left between them.